The 29 T cell receptor beta chains reported below all come from one sample, sequenced in a study of cytomegalovirus exposure and HLA in healthy donors. With 60 Vbeta and 13 Jbeta primers, the PCR was carried out. Generated by immunoSEQ multiplex PCR, the TCRdb table keeps only in-frame clones and is missing some. The sample contains around 95,000 clones, 78% of which appear only once. Sequences were obtained from PBMCs. The receptors stem from a woman aged 35 to 49 in good health and CMV-seropositive.

CDR3 protein: CASSLIGGEAFF. The CDR3 region has the DNA TGTGCCAGCAGTCTCATAGGAGGGGAAGCTTTCTTT. The chain couples TRBV28 to TRBJ1-1; D is uncertain. Trimming pared 5 bases from V and 8 bases from J, leaving 12 bases between. CDR3 length: 12 residues. Germline CDR1 MDHEN, CDR2 SYDVKM.

V and J are TRBV6-1 and TRBJ2-2; possibly TRBD2 for D (5 bases). V gave up 4 bases and J gave up 7 bases, with 10 bases separating them. This CDR3 has 13 amino acids. Germline lookup yields CDR1 MNHNS and CDR2 SASEGT. The CDR3 loop is CASSAQGGGELFF. The CDR3 region has the DNA TGTGCCAGCAGTGCCCAAGGAGGCGGGGAGCTGTTTTTT.

The chain couples TRBV7-8 to TRBJ2-3; 7 bases line up with TRBD2. V lost 8 bases, J lost 1 base, and 9 bases stayed unmatched. This CDR3 region has 15 residues. Germline CDR1 SGHVS, CDR2 FQNEAQ. The CDR3 coding sequence is TGTGCCAGCTCGGATAGCGGGTCCCGCACAGATACGCAGTATTTT. Translating it yields CASSDSGSRTDTQYF.

This CDR3 reads CASSPALAGGSETQYF. CDR3 nucleotides: TGCGCCAGCAGCCCAGCACTAGCGGGAGGATCAGAGACCCAGTACTTC. V is TRBV4-1 and J is TRBJ2-5, with 12 positions matching TRBD2. The CDR3 consists of 16 residues. CDR1 and CDR2 (germline): MGHRA, YSYEKL. The V gene end was trimmed by 4 bases and the J gene end by 4 bases; junction bases not matched to a gene: 7.

The rearrangement joins TRBV19 to TRBJ2-7; TRBD2 matches 9 bases. V lost 3 bases and J lost 7; bases outside the gene matches: 7. Germline V gene data show CDR1 as LNHDA and CDR2 as SQIVND (reference sequence). The CDR3 spans 14 residues. Written as DNA, the CDR3 is TGTGCCAGTAGTATTGCTAGCGGGATGGGTGAGCAGTACTTC. Protein: CASSIASGMGEQYF.

The chain carries TRBV4-1 and TRBJ1-5; tentative D call: TRBD1 (6 bases). The CDR3 runs to 15 residues. Germline CDR1 and CDR2: MGHRA and YSYEKL. Trimming stripped 5 bases from V and 3 bases from J, with 14 bases between. In nucleotides, the CDR3 is TGCGCCAGCAGCAAAACAGGGAGTTCCAATCAGCCCCAGCATTTT. This gives the protein CASSKTGSSNQPQHF.

This clone showed up just a few times. This rearrangement joins TRBV5-4 to TRBJ2-7; D is possibly TRBD1 or TRBD2 (5 bases each). The germline V gene has CDR1 SGHNT and CDR2 YYREEE (reference sequence). The CDR3 sequence is 14 residues long. V gave up 4 bases and J gave up 6 bases, with 17 bases separating them. The CDR3 DNA is TGTGCCAGCAGCCTGGGACCGGATCAGGGCGAGCAGTACTTC. It yields the protein CASSLGPDQGEQYF.

This rearrangement joins TRBV9 to TRBJ2-5, with 13 bases matching TRBD2. CDR1 and CDR2 (germline): SGDLS, YYNGEE. This CDR3 has 16 residues. Losses at the gene ends were 9 bases for V and 5 bases for J; bases not matched to a gene: 13. CDR3 protein: CATGTSGVGIWETQYF. The CDR3 bases are TGTGCCACCGGGACTAGCGGGGTCGGCATTTGGGAGACCCAGTACTTC.

The chain recombines TRBV6-1 with TRBJ1-1, with 10 bases matching TRBD1. Per germline, CDR1 MNHNS and CDR2 SASEGT. The CDR3 runs 13 residues. J gave up 7 bases and V 10 bases, and 9 bases lay outside the gene matches. DNA for the CDR3: TGTGCCACCTCGACAGGGGGCGCGATTGAAGCTTTCTTT. Its protein product is CATSTGGAIEAFF.

This chain links TRBV9 with TRBJ2-7, with 9 positions matching TRBD1. CDR1 and CDR2 from the germline V gene are SGDLS and YYNGEE. V trimming: 4 bases; J trimming: 9 bases; junction bases outside the gene matches: 11. This CDR3 has 14 amino acids. The CDR3 sequence is CASSPPGQGIGQYF. The DNA of the CDR3 is TGTGCCAGCAGCCCCCCGGGACAGGGTATCGGGCAGTACTTC.

By proportion, this clone is medium-sized. The chain couples TRBV15 to TRBJ1-1; no firm D call. This CDR3 is built from 14 residues. V lost 0 bases, J lost 0 bases, and 5 bases lay in between. Germline V lookup: CDR1 LNHNV, CDR2 YYDKDF (reference sequence). The CDR3 region is CATSRDRMNTEAFF. CDR3 bases: TGTGCCACCAGCAGAGACAGGATGAACACTGAAGCTTTCTTT.

V and J are TRBV5-4 and TRBJ2-7, with a tentative D call TRBD1 (6 bases). CDR1 SGHNT and CDR2 YYREEE come from the germline V gene (reference sequence). The CDR3 has 15 amino acids. The germline V and J ends were trimmed by 4 bases and 0 bases, with 14 bases remaining between them. This chain's CDR3 is CASSQQGFSSYEQYF. CDR3 nucleotides: TGTGCCAGCAGCCAACAGGGCTTTAGCTCCTACGAGCAGTACTTC.

The V and J genes are TRBV27 and TRBJ2-1; 9 bases are a match to TRBD2. The CDR3 is made up of 15 amino acids. The germline V gene has CDR1 MNHEY and CDR2 SMNVEV (reference sequence). V lost 6 bases, J lost 4 bases, and 7 bases stayed unmatched. CDR3 in amino acids: CASSPAGGSYNEQFF. The CDR3 DNA follows: TGTGCCAGCAGCCCAGCGGGAGGTTCGTACAATGAGCAGTTCTTC.

The chain recombines TRBV30 with TRBJ2-1, with 11 bases matching TRBD2. After removal of 4 bases from V and 6 bases from J, the junction contained 11 bases not matched to a gene. This CDR3 spans 16 amino acids. The germline V gene encodes CDR1 GTSNPN and CDR2 SVGIG (reference sequence). CDR3 in amino acids: CAWTQSSGLAVNEQFF. The CDR3 nucleotides are TGTGCCTGGACCCAATCCTCGGGACTAGCGGTCAATGAGCAGTTCTTC.

This chain connects TRBV2 to TRBJ2-1, with 13 nucleotides matching TRBD2. V lost 9 bases and J lost 6; bases outside the gene matches: 5. The CDR3 runs to 14 residues. Germline V gene data show CDR1 as SNHLY and CDR2 as FYNNEI. The CDR3 loop reads CARSGTSGTNEQFF. The CDR3 region has the DNA TGTGCCAGGTCCGGGACTAGCGGGACCAATGAGCAGTTCTTC.

The rearrangement links TRBV10-3 to TRBJ2-7; TRBD1 agrees at 8 bases. CDR1 is ENHRY, CDR2 SYGVKD, per germline. The CDR3 has 15 residues. Losses at the gene ends were 6 bases for V and 2 bases for J; bases not matched to a gene: 9. CDR3 DNA: TGTGCCATCAGGGCCGGGACAGGAAATGCCTACGAGCAGTACTTC. It specifies CAIRAGTGNAYEQYF.

The CDR3 region is CASSVQGLVADTQYF. CDR3 DNA: TGTGCCAGCAGCGTACAAGGACTAGTGGCAGATACGCAGTATTTT. The rearrangement joins TRBV9 to TRBJ2-3; 7 bases fit TRBD2. The V gene's germline CDR1 is SGDLS and CDR2 YYNGEE. The V segment lost 1 base and the J segment 4 bases; nucleotides outside the gene matches: 6. The CDR3 has 15 amino acids.

The genes are TRBV10-3 and TRBJ2-7; D might be TRBD2 (6 bases). V lost 4 bases and J 3 bases, leaving 10 bases between the germline ends. CDR1 is ENHRY and CDR2 is SYGVKD in the germline V gene. There are 13 residues in the CDR3. CDR3 in DNA: TGTGCCATCAGTGTGGGGGGTTTCTACGAGCAGTACTTC. It specifies CAISVGGFYEQYF.

The V and J genes are TRBV6-5 and TRBJ2-7; D is ambiguous. Germline CDR1 is MNHEY and CDR2 is SVGAGI. V lost 7 bases, J lost 2 bases, and 18 bases lay in between. The CDR3 runs 15 residues. The CDR3 nucleotides are TGTGCCAGCATCCCTGAGGCTTTCGGTCCCTACGAGCAGTACTTC. Residues: CASIPEAFGPYEQYF.

This clone was counted a few times. The V and J genes are TRBV29-1 and TRBJ2-7; 11 bases fit TRBD2. The CDR3 has 14 residues. Looked up from germline, CDR1 is SQVTM and CDR2 is ANQGSEA. V lost 4 bases, J lost 3 bases, and 5 bases stayed unmatched. CDR3 sequence reads: CSVVSSGRVYEQYF. The CDR3 bases are TGCAGCGTTGTAAGTAGCGGGAGGGTCTACGAGCAGTACTTC.

J is TRBJ2-1 and V is TRBV27, with TRBD2 matching over 12 bases. Germline CDR1 MNHEY, CDR2 SMNVEV (reference sequence). After removal of 4 bases from V and 4 bases from J, the junction contained 8 bases not matched to a gene. This CDR3 is built from 17 residues. The CDR3 protein is CASSYLAGGPLYNEQFF. CDR3 DNA sequence: TGTGCCAGCAGTTACCTAGCGGGAGGGCCCCTTTACAATGAGCAGTTCTTC.

The chain recombines TRBV4-1 with TRBJ2-7; weak D call: TRBD2 (5 bases). The CDR3 is 15 residues long. The V gene lost 0 bases and the J gene lost 2 bases, with 11 bases spanning the gap. CDR1 and CDR2 from the germline V gene are MGHRA and YSYEKL. The CDR3 region has the DNA TGCGCCAGCAGCCAAGAGCGGGCCAACCCCTACGAGCAGTACTTC. As protein: CASSQERANPYEQYF.

The gene calls are TRBV4-1 and TRBJ2-7, with D possibly TRBD1 on 5 matching bases. With 0 bases removed from V and 6 bases from J, the gap between germline ends came to 6 bases. The CDR3 is made up of 12 amino acids. Per germline, CDR1 MGHRA and CDR2 YSYEKL. The CDR3 sequence is CASSQETGEQYF. The CDR3 nucleotides read TGCGCCAGCAGCCAAGAAACAGGCGAGCAGTACTTC.

The gene calls are TRBV6-4 and TRBJ1-2; 10 nucleotides align to TRBD1. The V segment lost 5 bases and the J segment 8 bases; nucleotides outside the gene matches: 5. Germline CDR1 is MRHNA and CDR2 is SNTAGT. The CDR3 spans 13 residues. CDR3 nucleotide sequence: TGTGCCAGCAGTTTGACAGGGGGCTGGGGCTACACCTTC. Residues: CASSLTGGWGYTF.

The chain recombines TRBV2 with TRBJ2-1, with 8 nucleotides matching TRBD2. The J segment lost 8 bases and the V segment lost 8 bases, leaving 8 bases of the junction unmatched. This CDR3 contains 13 residues. CDR1 is SNHLY, CDR2 FYNNEI, per germline. The CDR3 nucleotides are TGTGCCAGCTGGGTCGAGCGGGAGTATGAGCAGTTCTTC. Encoded protein: CASWVEREYEQFF. The full variable domain, with the rest looked up from reference TRBV2 and TRBJ2-1, is EPEVTQTPSHQVTQMGQEVILRCVPISNHLYFYWYRQILGQKVEFLVSFYNNEISEKSEIFDDQFSVERPDGSNFTLKIRSTKLEDSAMYFCASWVEREYEQFFGPGTRLTVL.

V and J are TRBV14 and TRBJ2-5, with 9 nucleotides matching TRBD2. The CDR3 has 16 residues. Germline V gives CDR1 SGHDN, CDR2 FVKESK. The junction had 9 bases not matched to a gene; V was cut back by 2 bases and J by 5 bases. For the CDR3, the DNA is TGTGCCAGCAGCCAATTGCGGCTAGCGGGAAGGGAGACCCAGTACTTC. Translated: CASSQLRLAGRETQYF.

The V call is TRBV10-3, the J call TRBJ2-3, with 7 bases lining up with TRBD2. The junction had 3 bases not matched to a gene; V was cut back by 3 bases and J by 0 bases. There are 15 residues in the CDR3. The germline gives CDR1 ENHRY, CDR2 SYGVKD. This chain's CDR3 is CAISDRSGSTDTQYF. In nucleotides, the CDR3 is TGTGCCATCAGTGACCGTAGCGGGAGCACAGATACGCAGTATTTT.

About this clone itself: This sample includes further DNA sequences coding for the same CDR3. The chain carries TRBV4-1 and TRBJ2-6, with D hard to call. Trimming shortened V by 0 bases and J by 0 bases, and 12 bases separated the two germline ends. The CDR3 loop spans 18 amino acids. Germline V gene data show CDR1 as MGHRA and CDR2 as YSYEKL. DNA of the CDR3: TGCGCCAGCAGCCAAGACCACAGTGTTAGCTCTGGGGCCAACGTCCTGACTTTC. Translating it yields CASSQDHSVSSGANVLTF.

The rearrangement uses TRBV7-3 and TRBJ2-2; possibly TRBD2 for D (6 bases). Germline V gene data show CDR1 as SGHTA and CDR2 as FQGTGA. The CDR3 has 14 amino acids. V lost 2 bases and J lost 5, with 9 bases in between. The CDR3 nucleotides are TGTGCCAGCAGCTTAGGCAGCGGGACCGGGGAGCTGTTTTTT. As protein: CASSLGSGTGELFF.